The sequence of this T cell receptor beta chain was determined in a study of T cells in Graves' hyperthyroidism and ophthalmopathy (dated by TCRdb to the late 2010s). Context from the whole study: Peripheral blood samples were taken at the time of initial diagnosis, prior to any treatment. The paper describes TCR Vbeta CDR3 sequencing of 140 or so peripheral blood samples, made up of roughly 45 ophthalmopathy patients, more than 70 hyperthyroidism patients and 17 progressor patients. The 75 to 100 discovery patients were divided at random into training and test sets in a 7:3 ratio. Once sampling was done, hyperthyroidism patients were given methimazole at a starting dose of 30 mg daily, whereas ophthalmopathy patients were given high-dose intravenous methylprednisolone. The study also compared thyroid tissue and blood T-cell repertoires from about 6 Graves' hyperthyroidism patients. Prospective prediction of ophthalmopathy was tested in an independent validation cohort of fewer than 20 hyperthyroidism patients and approximately 17 patients who later progressed to ophthalmopathy. TCR V-J signatures able to tell the groups apart were searched for in a discovery cohort of around 95 patients, of whom roughly 42 had Graves' ophthalmopathy and 57 had stable Graves' hyperthyroidism. Results the study describes overall, beyond this receptor: Most expanded thyroid clonotypes (frequency above 0.001) were also detected in blood, suggesting blood repertoires may reflect thyroid immune responses. During validation, the model predicted progression to ophthalmopathy a median of approximately six months ahead of onset, with almost 71% sensitivity and less than 85% specificity. In cross-validation, a model built on a 13 V-J signature told ophthalmopathy apart from stable hyperthyroidism with over 85% sensitivity and 81% to 82% specificity, and in testing the same model reached 80%/75%. No statistical method was used to set the sample size in advance, and investigators knew the group allocation.

Ophthalmopathy patients had moderately to severely active disease, Clinical Activity Score of at least 3, NOSPECS grade of at least 4, and duration under 3 months. The study excluded patients with uncontrolled infections, other autoimmune diseases, pregnancy or lactation. Diagnoses were established on the basis of clinical symptoms, serum thyroxine and TRAb, thyroid ultrasound, and orbital computed tomography. Ficoll-Paque density gradient centrifugation was used to isolate PBMCs from 8.5 to 10 ml of fresh peripheral blood. Trizol reagent was used to extract total RNA, and RNA quality was then checked on an Agilent 2100 Bioanalyzer. The TCR beta CDR3 regions were amplified from the RNA transcripts. The TCR CDR3 was subjected to a first round of RT-PCR using the HTBI primer set and the Qiagen OneStep RT-PCR kit. Libraries were constructed in a second round of multiplex PCR, after which size selection and purification were carried out. Paired-end sequencing of the libraries was performed with 100 bp reads on an Illumina HiSeq2000. Per the authors' processing: SOAPnuke was used to process the raw data, removing reads that contained adapters or uncalled bases, had a mean Phred below 15, or lacked an exact match to the constant primer or identifier. COPE v1.2.5 was used to merge high-quality paired reads, and clonotypes were defined as unique nucleotide sequences. Clonotypes were aligned to IMGT TRBV, TRBD and TRBJ reference segments using MiTCR v1.1. Only V-J combinations with frequency above 0.0001, covering 99% to 99.2% of repertoires, were analysed. The TCS score was defined as F50 (clonal expansion) divided by E x V (chaos), with BLOSUM62-based TCRdist calculated between CDR3 peptides within each V-J. Welch's t-statistics and random forest reduced roughly 530 V-J features to 10 to 15, which were used in a naive Bayes classifier (R e1071). In-frame beta chains were kept once TCRdb had trimmed the public reads at Q25 with fastp and called clones with MiXCR. All rows with the same CDR3 protein become a single entry with the most common DNA and genes. TCRdb's processing, not the authors' own work, is the source of the V and J calls. The sample table records about 640,000 distinct CDR3 sequences; roughly 15% of these occur just once. The leading ten clones occupy around 12% of the sample.

CDR1 and CDR2 are drawn from the germline V gene: SGHTA, FQGNSA. The CDR3 runs 13 amino acids, cysteine and phenylalanine included. The read is trimmed to its CDR3 DNA, 39 bases read in frame from base 1. V is reduced by 1 base and J by 5 bases, leaving a spacing of 8 bases between them. This clonotype was recorded at least ten times. The antigen it recognizes is unknown. It has no much larger one-base neighbor in the sample; base qualities were not kept. The sequencing input was blood. The sequence links TRBV7-2 to TRBJ2-5, with the D gene not clear enough to name. The TCR originated in a woman in her forties or fifties with Graves' ophthalmopathy. In nucleotide form, the sequence is TGTGCCAGCAGCTTAGGGTGGCAGGAGACCCAGTACTTC. It translates as CASSLGWQETQYF.